This T cell receptor beta chain was sequenced in a study of blood T cell repertoires in COVID-19. In the study overall: From the United States, Italy and Spain came samples of acute and convalescent COVID-19. In each case, the material was cDNA or gDNA derived from T cells, B-cell-depleted T cells, or PBMCs.

The CDR3 loop spans 14 amino acids. CDR1 MNHEY and CDR2 SVGAGI come from the germline V gene. Trimming cost V 7 bases and J 5 bases; bases outside gene matches: 10. In the source study's methods: Estimation of nucleated cell counts was performed using reference gene primer amplification. Generated by immunoSEQ multiplex PCR, the TCRdb table keeps only in-frame clones and is missing some. D and trimming were read from the DNA, whereas the V and J calls and clone size are those reported in that table. The sample carries over 85,000 clones, roughly 85% recorded once. Sequencing was done on a sample of peripheral blood. The origin of this receptor is a man between 45 and 60 years old with active COVID-19. This chain joins TRBV6-5 and TRBJ2-5; TRBD2 matches at 7 bases. CDR3 bases: TGTGCCAGCACCCTAACGGGGGGTTGGGAGACCCAGTACTTC. Its translation: CASTLTGGWETQYF.